This T cell receptor (beta chain) was identified in a study of blood T cell repertoires in COVID-19. Clones were read by immunoSEQ multiplex PCR, and TCRdb kept only the in-frame ones, dropping some. The table shows roughly 180,000 clones, with around 82% occurring only once. The CDR3 consists of 12 residues. With 2 bases removed from V and 3 bases from J, the gap between germline ends came to 3 bases. CDR1 and CDR2 from the germline V gene are KGHDR and SFDVKD. The chain joins TRBV24-1 to TRBJ2-5; D not resolved. This TCR came from an elderly man with COVID-19, enrolled during active disease. Sequencing input: peripheral blood. The CDR3 sequence is CATSDSEETQYF. The CDR3 nucleotides are TGTGCCACCAGTGATTCCGAAGAGACCCAGTACTTC.